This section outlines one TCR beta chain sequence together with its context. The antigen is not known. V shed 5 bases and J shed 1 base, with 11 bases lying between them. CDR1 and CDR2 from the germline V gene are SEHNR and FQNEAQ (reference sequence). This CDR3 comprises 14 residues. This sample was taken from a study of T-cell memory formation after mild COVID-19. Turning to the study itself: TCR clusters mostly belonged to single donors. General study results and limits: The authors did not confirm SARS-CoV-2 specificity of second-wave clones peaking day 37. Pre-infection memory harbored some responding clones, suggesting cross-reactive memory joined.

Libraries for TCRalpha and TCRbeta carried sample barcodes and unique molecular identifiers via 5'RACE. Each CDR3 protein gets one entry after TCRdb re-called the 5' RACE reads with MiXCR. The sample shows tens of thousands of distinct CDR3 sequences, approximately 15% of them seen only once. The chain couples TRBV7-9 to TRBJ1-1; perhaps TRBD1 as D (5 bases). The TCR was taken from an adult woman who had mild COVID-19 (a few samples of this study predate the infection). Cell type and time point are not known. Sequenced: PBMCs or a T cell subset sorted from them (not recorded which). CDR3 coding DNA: TGTGCCAGCAGCCCCGGACAAAGGAACACTGAAGCTTTCTTT. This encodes CASSPGQRNTEAFF.